Listed below are T cell receptor beta chains from one sample, sequenced in a study of breast tumors, draining lymph nodes, adjacent tissues. Using its own MiXCR run on the multiplex PCR reads, TCRdb lists one record per CDR3 protein. The table records about 270,000 distinct CDR3 sequences, about 33% of them present only once. Material for sequencing was axillary lymph node tissue. The receptors originated from a female donor with breast cancer. Some clones in this sample may be carry-over from other donors' samples. CDR3s include the opening cysteine and the closing phenylalanine or tryptophan.

v_call: TRBV4-1; cdr3_aa: CASSQVQGKRTSYNEQFF
v_call: TRBV10-2; cdr3_aa: CASSEGGYGREKLFF
v_call: TRBV10-2; cdr3_aa: CASRGTSEYNEQFF
v_call: TRBV7-3; cdr3_aa: CASSSKLADTDTQYF
v_call: TRBV2; cdr3_aa: CASNTRGYEQYF
v_call: TRBV5-1; cdr3_aa: CASSTEGQSSYEQYF
v_call: TRBV9; cdr3_aa: CASSVSIVGNEQFF
v_call: TRBV9; cdr3_aa: CASSSGNEQFF
v_call: TRBV27; cdr3_aa: CASKILAGGYNEQFF
v_call: TRBV2; cdr3_aa: CASRGGREQYF
v_call: TRBV3-1; cdr3_aa: CASSQDGSGGYNEQFF
v_call: TRBV5-6; cdr3_aa: CASSLGWASGVDNEQFF
v_call: TRBV7-3; cdr3_aa: CASSKGFSSYEQYF
v_call: TRBV20-1; cdr3_aa: CSVSSGGGAKNIQYF
v_call: TRBV7-9; cdr3_aa: CASSWGQGAPDYGYTF
v_call: TRBV20-1; cdr3_aa: CSAEGANLRTEQFF
v_call: TRBV20-1; cdr3_aa: CSASIWEETQYF
v_call: TRBV20-1; cdr3_aa: CSAKPLAGGVYEQYF
v_call: TRBV9; cdr3_aa: CASSVPTSGIDPDTQYF
v_call: TRBV3-1; cdr3_aa: CASSQLRYPGNYGYTF
v_call: TRBV19; cdr3_aa: CASSWGGSSGGNEQFF
v_call: TRBV24-1; cdr3_aa: CATSDRSGKGGELFF
v_call: TRBV2; cdr3_aa: CASSPGGFPDTQYF
v_call: TRBV15; cdr3_aa: CATSRDRASGNTDTQYF
v_call: TRBV12-3/TRBV12-4; cdr3_aa: CASSLSGRTYNEQFF
v_call: TRBV6-2/TRBV6-3; cdr3_aa: CASRPRLAGLPGHYEQYF
v_call: TRBV3-1; cdr3_aa: CASSQDSGRASGELFF
v_call: TRBV5-6; cdr3_aa: CASSLVRPYEQYF
v_call: TRBV20-1; cdr3_aa: CSASRGRRETQYF
v_call: TRBV15; cdr3_aa: CATSRDWRDGEQFF
v_call: TRBV24-1; cdr3_aa: CATSRRGDTGELFF
v_call: TRBV2; cdr3_aa: CASYGGNTIYF
v_call: TRBV4-2; cdr3_aa: CASSQDAGNQPQHF
v_call: TRBV24-1; cdr3_aa: CATSDPDYAGSYNEQFF
v_call: TRBV7-2; cdr3_aa: CASSPDRVGTYNEQFF
v_call: TRBV11-2; cdr3_aa: CASGLDLVLYEQYF
v_call: TRBV11-3; cdr3_aa: CASRGQNTNYGYTF
v_call: TRBV20-1; cdr3_aa: CSATPAPYTEAFF
v_call: TRBV7-7; cdr3_aa: CASSLAPYNEQFF
v_call: TRBV6-1; cdr3_aa: CASSQSRRSYEQYF
v_call: TRBV12-3/TRBV12-4; cdr3_aa: CASSPGRENTEAFF
v_call: TRBV5-1; cdr3_aa: CASSLGQALYNSPLHF
v_call: TRBV10-3; cdr3_aa: CAISAKAGSSYEQYF
v_call: TRBV27; cdr3_aa: CASSTTRGARGNQPQHF
v_call: TRBV20-1; cdr3_aa: CSARSGYGYEQYF
v_call: TRBV7-2; cdr3_aa: CASNRGGYNSPLHF
v_call: TRBV5-1; cdr3_aa: CASGFWGKSTDTQYF
v_call: TRBV15; cdr3_aa: CATSRDLGTSGTYEQYF
v_call: TRBV20-1; cdr3_aa: CSASHVYEQYF
v_call: TRBV30; cdr3_aa: CAWSDSADTQYF
v_call: TRBV10-1; cdr3_aa: CASSESVGKNIQYF
v_call: TRBV5-6; cdr3_aa: CASSFLAKAEAFF
v_call: TRBV6-1; cdr3_aa: CASLRWGSVTGELFF
v_call: TRBV20-1; cdr3_aa: CSAGVAQIRTEQFF
v_call: TRBV11-2; cdr3_aa: CASSPGQHYEQYF
v_call: TRBV7-8; cdr3_aa: CASSLGRDSPNYGYTF
v_call: TRBV15; cdr3_aa: CATSRDRGNTGELFF
v_call: TRBV15; cdr3_aa: CATSRELGQGRLYNSPLHF
v_call: TRBV9; cdr3_aa: CASSVQGSVGYTF
v_call: TRBV9; cdr3_aa: CASSGGYDYQETQYF